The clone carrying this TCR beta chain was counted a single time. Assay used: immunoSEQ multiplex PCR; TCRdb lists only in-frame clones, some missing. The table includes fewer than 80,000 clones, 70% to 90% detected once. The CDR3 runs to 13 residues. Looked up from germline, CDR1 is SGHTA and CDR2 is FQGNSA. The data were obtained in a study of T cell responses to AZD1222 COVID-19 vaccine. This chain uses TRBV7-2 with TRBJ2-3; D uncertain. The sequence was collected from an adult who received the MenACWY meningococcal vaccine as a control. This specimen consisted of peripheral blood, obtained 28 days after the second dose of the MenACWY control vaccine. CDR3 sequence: CAEGAQNTDTQYF. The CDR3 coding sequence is TGTGCAGAAGGCGCCCAAAACACAGATACGCAGTATTTT.